The 24 T cell receptor beta chains listed next were all sequenced from one sample in a study of T-cell reconstitution after alpha-beta-depleted transplantation in children. Unique molecular identifiers were used to barcode this TCRbeta library. Using its own MiXCR run on the PCR reads, TCRdb lists one record per CDR3 protein. The sample yields some 290,000 distinct CDR3 sequences, roughly 25% seen once. The sample here was PBMCs, mostly from graft donor cells, taken 180 days after TCRalphabeta/CD19-depleted stem cell transplant. The receptors shown here come from a male patient younger than 18 who had a stem cell transplant for acute lymphoblastic leukemia, so the T cells may come from the graft donor.

Concerning this clonotype itself: Possible read error: a much larger clone is one base away. This sequence joins TRBV7-6 and TRBJ1-5; D remains unclear. The length of the CDR3 is 13 residues. The germline V and J ends were trimmed by 9 bases and 0 bases, with 9 bases remaining between them. Germline CDR1 SGHVS, CDR2 FNYEAQ. For the CDR3, the DNA is TGTGCCAGAAGCACATATAGCAATCAGCCCCAGCATTTT. Translating gives CARSTYSNQPQHF.

The chain links TRBV12-3 or TRBV12-4 to TRBJ1-1; a possible D gene is TRBD1 (5 bases). The CDR3 extends over 13 amino acids. V was cut by 3 bases and J by 7 bases, with 12 bases left in between. The CDR3 sequence is CASSLEGSGEAFF. CDR3 nucleotides: TGTGCCAGCAGTTTGGAGGGGAGCGGTGAAGCTTTCTTT.

This clonotype was counted between two and nine times. V is TRBV5-1 and J is TRBJ2-7; TRBD2 matches at 8 bases. Germline CDR1 reads SGHRS; CDR2 reads YFSETQ. J gave up 2 bases and V 4 bases, and 11 bases lay outside the gene matches. CDR3 length: 16 amino acids. CDR3 sequence (DNA): TGCGCCAGCAGCCCTCCTGGCGGGAGGAATCCCTACGAGCAGTACTTC. This translates into CASSPPGGRNPYEQYF. Variable domain in full (rest from reference TRBV5-1 and TRBJ2-7): KAGVTQTPRYLIKTRGQQVTLSCSPISGHRSVSWYQQTPGQGLQFLFEYFSETQRNKGNFPGRFSGRQFSNSRSEMNVSTLELGDSALYLCASSPPGGRNPYEQYFGPGTRLTVT.

In its sample, this clonotype was seen once. The chain uses TRBV18 and TRBJ2-7; 7 bases fit TRBD1. The junction had 6 bases not matched to a gene; V was cut back by 6 bases and J by 4 bases. Per germline, CDR1 KGHSH and CDR2 LQKENI. CDR3 length equals 13 residues. This chain's CDR3 is CASSPRRGYEQYF. In DNA form, the CDR3 reads TGTGCCAGCTCGCCCCGCAGGGGGTACGAGCAGTACTTC.

The rearrangement uses TRBV11-1 and TRBJ2-1; 14 nucleotides line up with TRBD2. The trim removed 5 bases at V and 4 bases at J, leaving 7 bases unmatched. In germline, CDR1 is SGHAT, CDR2 FQDESV (reference sequence). This CDR3 region has 17 residues. CDR3 bases: TGTGCCAGCAGCCCGGGACTAGCGGGAGATAATTACAATGAGCAGTTCTTC. This encodes CASSPGLAGDNYNEQFF.

This clonotype was observed a few times. This rearrangement joins TRBV5-1 to TRBJ2-3; TRBD1 matches at 8 bases. Trimming took 6 bases from V and 0 from J; bases not matched to a gene: 3. CDR3 length: 14 amino acids. CDR1 is SGHRS and CDR2 is YFSETQ in the germline V gene. The CDR3 here is CASTRDRSTDTQYF. The CDR3 region has the DNA TGCGCCAGCACCCGGGACAGGAGCACAGATACGCAGTATTTT.

This clonotype showed up just a few times. This chain connects TRBV7-9 to TRBJ2-5; 11 bases match TRBD2. This CDR3 is 17 amino acids long. V gave up 2 bases and J gave up 0 bases; unmatched junction bases: 5. Germline CDR1 is SEHNR and CDR2 is FQNEAQ (reference sequence). The CDR3: CASSLPTGLADQETQYF. The CDR3 region has the DNA TGTGCCAGCAGCTTACCGACGGGACTAGCGGACCAAGAGACCCAGTACTTC.

Only a few counts were recorded for this clonotype. This chain's CDR3 is CASLLGGSGLDTGELFF. In DNA, the CDR3 is TGTGCCAGCCTCCTTGGCGGGTCAGGGCTAGACACCGGGGAGCTGTTTTTT. The chain is built from TRBV27 and TRBJ2-2, with D perhaps assigned TRBD1 or TRBD2 (5 bases each). Trimming took off 8 bases at V and 3 bases at J, with 22 bases between the two ends. Germline loops: CDR1 MNHEY, CDR2 SMNVEV (reference sequence). The CDR3 runs 17 residues.

This clonotype came up a few times. V gene TRBV21-1 combines with J gene TRBJ2-7; the table's TRBD1 call for D was not verified on the DNA. TRBV21-1 is given as a pseudogene. The CDR3 loop spans 14 amino acids. The CDR3 protein is CASGLTAGNYEQYF. The CDR3 region has the DNA TGTGCCAGCGGGCTAACCGCCGGGAATTACGAGCAGTACTTC.

This clonotype was detected once. The chain is built from TRBV30 and TRBJ1-2, with 8 bases aligning to TRBD1. The CDR3 has 14 residues. CDR1 and CDR2 from the germline V gene are GTSNPN and SVGIG (reference sequence). Losses at the gene ends were 5 bases for V and 4 bases for J; bases not matched to a gene: 9. The CDR3 DNA reads TGTGCCTGGGCCCCCGGACAGGGCCCCTATGGCTACACCTTC. Protein sequence: CAWAPGQGPYGYTF.

The gene calls are TRBV20-1 and TRBJ2-7; no reliable D call. The CDR3 consists of 14 residues. V shed 0 bases and J shed 2 bases, with 11 bases lying between them. CDR1 and CDR2 from the germline V gene are DFQATT and SNEGSKA (reference sequence). Here the CDR3 reads CSARESTATYEQYF. The DNA of the CDR3 is TGCAGTGCTAGAGAGTCGACCGCGACCTACGAGCAGTACTTC.

This clonotype was seen a few times. The chain employs TRBV20-1 and TRBJ2-3; no firm D call. Germline V gives CDR1 DFQATT, CDR2 SNEGSKA (reference sequence). This CDR3 region has 12 residues. V was cut by 4 bases and J by 2 bases, with 7 bases left in between. For the CDR3, the DNA is TGCAGTGCTATCCCGTACACAGATACGCAGTATTTT. Encoded protein: CSAIPYTDTQYF.

This clonotype was counted only a few times. The rearrangement links TRBV4-1 to TRBJ1-2; D gene ambiguous. Germline V gives CDR1 MGHRA, CDR2 YSYEKL. The CDR3 length is 18 residues. Trimming removed 2 bases from V and 2 bases from J, with 21 bases in between. This CDR3 is CASSQTAIPLNSNYGYTF. DNA of the CDR3: TGCGCCAGCAGCCAAACGGCTATCCCCCTTAATTCCAACTATGGCTACACCTTC.

The rearrangement joins TRBV7-3 to TRBJ2-6; perhaps TRBD2 as D (6 bases). This CDR3 contains 16 residues. V was shortened by 5 bases and J by 0 bases, with 11 bases between the two germline ends. Germline V gene sequence: CDR1 SGHTA, CDR2 FQGTGA. CDR3 coding DNA: TGTGCCAGCAGCAGAAGCGGGCCCTCTGGGGCCAACGTCCTGACTTTC. Its protein product is CASSRSGPSGANVLTF.

This clonotype has a handful of counts. The V gene is TRBV7-6, the J gene TRBJ2-5; 8 bases fit TRBD2. Germline lookup yields CDR1 SGHVS and CDR2 FNYEAQ. With 8 bases clipped from V and 5 bases from J, the junction kept 7 bases outside the gene matches. The CDR3 is made up of 13 amino acids. The CDR3 is CASGGLGWETQYF. The CDR3 region has the DNA TGTGCCAGCGGGGGACTAGGGTGGGAGACCCAGTACTTC. Complete variable domain (other parts from reference TRBV7-6 and TRBJ2-5): GAGVSQSPRYKVTKRGQDVALRCDPISGHVSLYWYRQALGQGPEFLTYFNYEAQQDKSGLPNDRFSAERPEGSISTLTIQRTEQRDSAMYRCASGGLGWETQYFGPGTRLLVL.

This clonotype was detected a few times. The chain is built from TRBV29-1 and TRBJ2-7, with 10 positions matching TRBD1. Germline V gives CDR1 SQVTM, CDR2 ANQGSEA. V lost 2 bases, J lost 4 bases, and 5 bases stayed unmatched. This CDR3 has 14 residues. The CDR3: CSVESGQGGYEQYF. The CDR3 coding sequence is TGCAGCGTTGAAAGTGGACAGGGGGGATACGAGCAGTACTTC.

This rearrangement joins TRBV25-1 to TRBJ2-3, with a possible D match to TRBD1 (5 bases). The germline CDR1 and CDR2 sequences are MGHDK and SYGVNS. V lost 4 bases to trimming and J lost 4 bases, with 12 bases between them. The CDR3 runs 14 residues. CDR3 region: CASSVGRAPDTQYF. In DNA, the CDR3 is TGTGCCAGCAGTGTTGGCAGGGCTCCAGATACGCAGTATTTT.

This clonotype was seen a few times. The chain joins TRBV12-3 or TRBV12-4 to TRBJ2-1; TRBD2 matches 12 bases. V lost 3 bases to trimming and J lost 7 bases; unmatched junction nucleotides: 13. This CDR3 has 18 residues. The CDR3 loop is CASSFGLAGGPWGNEQFF. The CDR3 nucleotides are TGTGCCAGCAGTTTTGGCCTAGCGGGAGGGCCTTGGGGAAATGAGCAGTTCTTC.

The sample holds a few counts of this clonotype. The V call is TRBV29-1, the J call TRBJ2-5; D unresolved. Germline CDR1 is SQVTM and CDR2 is ANQGSEA. Trimming left V 4 bases short and J 2 bases short, with 17 bases between. The CDR3 is 15 residues long. Here the CDR3 reads CSVVPARLSQETQYF. CDR3 DNA: TGCAGCGTTGTGCCGGCAAGACTGTCGCAAGAGACCCAGTACTTC.

The chain employs TRBV6-1 and TRBJ2-5; 10 bases align to TRBD2. With V trimmed by 7 bases and J by 7 bases, 12 bases remained unmatched. This CDR3 is 15 amino acids long. Germline-derived CDR1 and CDR2 are MNHNS and SASEGT. The CDR3 loop is CASKGAGGRLGTQYF. The CDR3 DNA is TGTGCCAGCAAAGGAGCGGGAGGGAGGCTTGGGACCCAGTACTTC.

For this clonotype: Relative to the germline gene, one junction end is altered; a read error may explain this. This chain joins TRBV7-8 and TRBJ1-2; TRBD1 agrees at 8 bases. Germline V lookup: CDR1 SGHVS, CDR2 FQNEAQ. There are 17 residues in the CDR3. CDR3 DNA: TGTGCCAGCAGCTTAGTCACCGGGACAGGCTTACACTATGGCTACCCCTTC. This translates into CASSLVTGTGLHYGYPF. Looking up the rest from reference TRBV7-8 and TRBJ1-2 gives the full variable domain: GAGVSQSPRYKVAKRGQDVALRCDPISGHVSLFWYQQALGQGPEFLTYFQNEAQLDKSGLPSDRFFAERPEGSVSTLKIQRTQQEDSAVYLCASSLVTGTGLHYGYPFGSGTRLTVV.

The rearrangement joins TRBV11-2 to TRBJ1-5; D remains unclear. Per germline, CDR1 SGHAT and CDR2 FQNNGV. The CDR3 consists of 13 residues. V shed 5 bases and J shed 5 bases, with 10 bases lying between them. Written as DNA, the CDR3 is TGTGCCAGCAGCCACGGGTCGGATCAGCCCCAGCATTTT. This codes for CASSHGSDQPQHF.

The chain couples TRBV18 to TRBJ2-7, with D hard to call. The CDR3 loop spans 13 amino acids. Trimming removed 6 bases at V and 5 bases at J, with 14 bases between. CDR1 is KGHSH and CDR2 is LQKENI in the germline V gene. Written as DNA, the CDR3 is TGTGCCAGCTCCGGGCAGCCCCTTCACGAGCAGTACTTC. Translating gives CASSGQPLHEQYF.

This clonotype was counted between two and nine times. The chain couples TRBV12-3 or TRBV12-4 to TRBJ1-5, with TRBD1 identical over 8 bases. V gave up 6 bases and J gave up 4 bases; unmatched junction bases: 5. The CDR3 sequence is 14 residues long. As DNA, the CDR3 is TGTGCCAGCAGATTGGGACAGGCAAATCAGCCCCAGCATTTT. It encodes CASRLGQANQPQHF.